A selection of T cell receptor beta chains follows, all from one sample in a study of identical twins. TCRdb recomputed calls from the 5' RACE reads with MiXCR, one row per CDR3 protein. The sample has 450,000 or so distinct CDR3 sequences, about a fifth seen once; the top ten hold about 12%. Source material: naive T cells sorted from blood. Receptors were obtained from a middle-aged man in good health. Both conserved end residues are part of each CDR3. Fields, in order: D gene, V gene, clone size, J gene, CDR3 protein, CDR3 DNA. The D gene is left open where the match is weak. The listing skips clone size in some rows; elsewhere it reads once, few, many or a size class.

NA	TRBV11-2	many	TRBJ2-7	CASSPRRDTYEQYF	TGTGCCAGCAGCCCCCGCCGGGACACCTACGAGCAGTACTTC
TRBD1	TRBV6-1	NA	TRBJ1-2	CASAYCGDRCYGYTF	TGTGCCAGCGCTTATTGCGGGGACAGATGCTATGGCTACACCTTC
NA	TRBV3-1	NA	TRBJ2-3	CASSQLGVLTDTQYF	TGTGCCAGCAGCCAACTGGGAGTTCTCACAGATACGCAGTATTTT
TRBD1	TRBV20-1	many	TRBJ1-5	CSASTGPQSNQPQHF	TGCAGTGCCTCGACAGGGCCCCAAAGCAATCAGCCCCAGCATTTT
NA	TRBV19	few	TRBJ1-5	CASRRREEPQPQHF	TGTGCCAGTAGACGAAGGGAGGAACCTCAGCCCCAGCATTTT
TRBD2	TRBV4-1	many	TRBJ2-1	CASSQRGEGGRGEQFF	TGCGCCAGCAGCCAAAGGGGTGAGGGCGGGAGAGGTGAGCAGTTCTTC
NA	TRBV12-3/TRBV12-4	many	TRBJ2-5	CASSLWEQETQYF	TGTGCCAGCAGTTTGTGGGAACAAGAGACCCAGTACTTC
TRBD2	TRBV6-2/TRBV6-3	few	TRBJ2-7	CASSYRSGASYEQYF	TGTGCCAGCAGTTACCGAAGCGGGGCCTCCTACGAGCAGTACTTC
NA	TRBV30	NA	TRBJ2-7	CAWNRGLSYEQYF	TGTGCCTGGAATAGGGGCCTCTCCTACGAGCAGTACTTC
TRBD2	TRBV7-8	NA	TRBJ2-3	CASSLVGGGTQYF	TGTGCCAGCAGCTTAGTCGGGGGGGGTACGCAGTATTTT
NA	TRBV5-1	many	TRBJ2-1	CASSLETPSYNEQFF	TGCGCCAGCAGCTTGGAAACTCCCTCCTACAATGAGCAGTTCTTC
NA	TRBV4-3	many	TRBJ2-2	CASSQQGAGELFF	TGCGCCAGCAGCCAACAGGGAGCCGGGGAGCTGTTTTTT
NA	TRBV30	few	TRBJ1-6	CAWTARENSPLHF	TGTGCCTGGACGGCCAGGGAGAATTCACCCCTCCACTTT
NA	TRBV5-1	many	TRBJ2-5	CASSLAGTRETQYF	TGCGCCAGCAGCTTGGCGGGGACTCGAGAGACCCAGTACTTC
TRBD2	TRBV5-1	NA	TRBJ2-2	CASSLPSGVNTGELFF	TGCGCCAGCAGCTTGCCTAGCGGGGTGAACACCGGGGAGCTGTTTTTT
NA	TRBV27	once	TRBJ2-7	CASSLKPDSRSYEQYF	TGTGCCAGCAGTTTAAAGCCGGACAGCCGATCCTACGAGCAGTACTTC
NA	TRBV3-1	NA	TRBJ2-7	CASSQPLGAKRSEQYF	TGTGCCAGCAGCCAACCACTAGGTGCCAAGCGCTCCGAGCAGTACTTC
NA	TRBV6-2/TRBV6-3	NA	TRBJ2-3	CASSARAHTPDTQYF	TGTGCCAGCAGTGCCCGGGCCCATACTCCAGATACGCAGTATTTT
TRBD1	TRBV18	many	TRBJ2-3	CASSPANWQGVSDTQYF	TGTGCCAGCTCACCGGCCAACTGGCAGGGGGTTTCAGATACGCAGTATTTT
TRBD1	TRBV7-9	many	TRBJ2-3	CASSLTGVTQYF	TGTGCCAGCAGCTTGACAGGGGTTACGCAGTATTTT
TRBD1	TRBV10-3	NA	TRBJ1-2	CAINTQGAIDGYTF	TGTGCCATCAACACACAGGGGGCGATAGATGGCTACACCTTC
NA	TRBV7-9	many	TRBJ1-3	CASIVLGPSGNTIYF	TGTGCCAGCATCGTGTTGGGACCCTCTGGAAACACCATATATTTT
NA	TRBV6-2/TRBV6-3	NA	TRBJ2-2	CASSYGGPTNTGELFF	TGTGCCAGCAGTTACGGGGGTCCAACGAACACCGGGGAGCTGTTTTTT
NA	TRBV5-1	many	TRBJ2-1	CASQRETPIYNEQFF	TGCGCCAGTCAAAGGGAGACCCCAATCTACAATGAGCAGTTCTTC
NA	TRBV5-1	many	TRBJ2-7	CASSAGLVDYEQYF	TGCGCCAGCAGCGCCGGGTTAGTTGACTACGAGCAGTACTTC
TRBD1	TRBV4-2	NA	TRBJ1-4	CASSQSGTGGEKLFF	TGTGCCAGCAGCCAATCTGGTACAGGGGGTGAAAAACTGTTTTTT
TRBD1	TRBV19	NA	TRBJ1-1	CASGNTGVWAEAFF	TGTGCCAGTGGGAACACAGGGGTTTGGGCTGAAGCTTTCTTT
TRBD2	TRBV19	few	TRBJ2-3	CASNDVAGGTDTQYF	TGTGCCAGTAACGACGTTGCGGGGGGGACAGATACGCAGTATTTT
NA	TRBV6-2/TRBV6-3	NA	TRBJ2-2	CASSLWQSPTGELFF	TGTGCCAGCAGTTTATGGCAAAGCCCCACCGGGGAGCTGTTTTTT
NA	TRBV5-5	NA	TRBJ2-5	CASSLRGREQETQYF	TGTGCCAGCAGCTTGAGGGGGAGGGAGCAAGAGACCCAGTACTTC